This TCR beta chain originates from a study of T cell responses to AZD1222 COVID-19 vaccine. Study summary: Pooled samples include second doses given at about 4 or 12 weeks. Study results and caveats: CD4 TCRs covered the whole spike, strongest at regions 160-218 and 743-854. AZD1222 recipients seropositive at baseline numbered only five or six. Samples come after the peak T cell response, not at day 14.

Concerning this clone itself: The antigen remains undetermined.

Assay used: immunoSEQ multiplex PCR; TCRdb lists only in-frame clones, some missing. The sample gives under 95,000 clones, about 86% of which show up once; 7.9% is in the top ten. The sample consisted of peripheral blood, taken on day 0 of AZD1222 vaccination. This receptor was obtained from an adult in good health.

In DNA form, the CDR3 reads TGTGCCAGCAGCCACGGACAGTTAGACCGGGGGCCCCTCCACTTT. Its protein product is CASSHGQLDRGPLHF. The chain couples TRBV7-2 to TRBJ1-6; possibly TRBD1 for D (6 bases). The CDR3 has 15 residues. V gave up 5 bases and J gave up 13 bases, with 21 bases separating them. The V gene's germline CDR1 is SGHTA and CDR2 FQGNSA. The full variable domain, rest sourced from reference TRBV7-2 and TRBJ1-6, is GAGVSQSPSNKVTEKGKDVELRCDPISGHTALYWYRQSLGQGLEFLIYFQGNSAPDKSGLPSDRFSAERTGGSVSTLTIQRTQQEDSAVYLCASSHGQLDRGPLHFGNGTRLTVT.